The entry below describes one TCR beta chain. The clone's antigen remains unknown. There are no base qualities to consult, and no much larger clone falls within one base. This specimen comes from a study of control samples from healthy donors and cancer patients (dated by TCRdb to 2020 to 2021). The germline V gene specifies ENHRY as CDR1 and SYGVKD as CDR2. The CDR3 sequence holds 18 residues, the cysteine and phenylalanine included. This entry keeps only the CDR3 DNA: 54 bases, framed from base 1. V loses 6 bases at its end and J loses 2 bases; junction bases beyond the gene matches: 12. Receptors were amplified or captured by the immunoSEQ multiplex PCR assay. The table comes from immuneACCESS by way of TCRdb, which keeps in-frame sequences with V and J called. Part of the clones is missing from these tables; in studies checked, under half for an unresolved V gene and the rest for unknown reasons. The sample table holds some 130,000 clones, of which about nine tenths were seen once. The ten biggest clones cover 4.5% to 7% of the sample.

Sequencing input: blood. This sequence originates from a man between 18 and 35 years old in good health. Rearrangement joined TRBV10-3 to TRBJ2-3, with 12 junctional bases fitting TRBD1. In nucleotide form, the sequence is TGTGCCATCAGAAAGGGACAGGGGGCAGTAAGGGTCACAGATACGCAGTATTTT. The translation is CAIRKGQGAVRVTDTQYF.